A selection of T cell receptor beta chains follows, all from one sample in a study of Graves' ophthalmopathy and Graves' hyperthyroidism. MiXCR, run by TCRdb on the multiplex PCR reads, gives a single entry per CDR3 protein. The sample lists some 400,000 distinct CDR3 sequences; about 18% were seen once. The material sequenced was peripheral blood. The receptors shown here come from a woman in her late teens or twenties with Graves' ophthalmopathy. Both conserved end residues are trimmed from each CDR3. The order of the fields is J gene, V gene, CDR3 protein.

j_call: TRBJ1-1
v_call: TRBV7-9
cdr3_aa: ASSGQTERTEAF

j_call: TRBJ1-5
v_call: TRBV3-1
cdr3_aa: ASSQALNQPQH

j_call: TRBJ1-1
v_call: TRBV24-1
cdr3_aa: ATSETGTEISEAF

j_call: TRBJ1-5
v_call: TRBV10-3
cdr3_aa: AISRGEGNQPQH

j_call: TRBJ1-6
v_call: TRBV11-2
cdr3_aa: ASSLLAQTALGSPLH

j_call: TRBJ2-1
v_call: TRBV29-1
cdr3_aa: SGGTYSYNEQF

j_call: TRBJ1-5
v_call: TRBV12-3/TRBV12-4
cdr3_aa: ASSAPRTGDYQPQH

j_call: TRBJ1-5
v_call: TRBV28
cdr3_aa: ASRKWGNQPQH

j_call: TRBJ2-7
v_call: TRBV29-1
cdr3_aa: SVEGTRPYEQY

j_call: TRBJ2-7
v_call: TRBV9
cdr3_aa: ASSAYRSSGGGEQY

j_call: TRBJ2-7
v_call: TRBV28
cdr3_aa: ASSWTGLYEQY

j_call: TRBJ1-5
v_call: TRBV4-2
cdr3_aa: ASSQDPGGLGPQH

j_call: TRBJ2-5
v_call: TRBV7-6
cdr3_aa: ASSRGPSETQY

j_call: TRBJ2-7
v_call: TRBV20-1
cdr3_aa: SAPERGMSYYEQY

j_call: TRBJ1-1
v_call: TRBV15
cdr3_aa: ATSRGTAGGPEAF

j_call: TRBJ2-3
v_call: TRBV12-3/TRBV12-4
cdr3_aa: ASSPGLAETVTDTQY

j_call: TRBJ2-5
v_call: TRBV7-2
cdr3_aa: ASSLAASYPETQY

j_call: TRBJ2-5
v_call: TRBV5-1
cdr3_aa: ASSLGPFQETQY

j_call: TRBJ2-1
v_call: TRBV7-2
cdr3_aa: ASSSRTSGHNEQF

j_call: TRBJ1-5
v_call: TRBV20-1
cdr3_aa: SARHQGVESNQPQH

j_call: TRBJ1-1
v_call: TRBV7-2
cdr3_aa: ASSPQGFLNTEAF

j_call: TRBJ2-4
v_call: TRBV11-2
cdr3_aa: ASSLSWARTTKNIQY

j_call: TRBJ2-7
v_call: TRBV7-9
cdr3_aa: ASSLGLAGYYEQY

j_call: TRBJ2-7
v_call: TRBV30
cdr3_aa: AWSGLAGDPRYEQY

j_call: TRBJ1-3
v_call: TRBV19
cdr3_aa: ASRSTGSSGNTIY

j_call: TRBJ1-1
v_call: TRBV30
cdr3_aa: AWTHRGEAF

j_call: TRBJ1-3
v_call: TRBV7-8
cdr3_aa: ASSLGGTIY

j_call: TRBJ2-7
v_call: TRBV6-1
cdr3_aa: ASSESTLYEQY

j_call: TRBJ2-2
v_call: TRBV7-2
cdr3_aa: ASAGGTGELF

j_call: TRBJ2-7
v_call: TRBV29-1
cdr3_aa: SVFNFYEQY

j_call: TRBJ1-5
v_call: TRBV12-3/TRBV12-4
cdr3_aa: ASSRGQINQPQH

j_call: TRBJ2-5
v_call: TRBV15
cdr3_aa: ATSRAAAQETQY

j_call: TRBJ1-5
v_call: TRBV2
cdr3_aa: ASSEGQRNQPQH

j_call: TRBJ1-1
v_call: TRBV6-2/TRBV6-3
cdr3_aa: ASSYPKPRPIWDTEAF

j_call: TRBJ2-7
v_call: TRBV28
cdr3_aa: ASSFSGGFIHEQY

j_call: TRBJ2-7
v_call: TRBV6-1
cdr3_aa: ASSEYIGLLYEQY